The clone carrying this TCR beta chain was observed at least ten times. Antigen: not known. Unique molecular identifier tags were affixed to discrete cDNA molecules. Using its own MiXCR run on the 5' RACE reads, TCRdb lists one record per CDR3 protein. The data contain just over 80,000 distinct CDR3 sequences, 12% to 15% of them singletons. The data stem from a study of early T cells in non-severe SARS-CoV-2 infection. Study at large: Sequencing input comprised bulk RNA from unsorted whole blood; chain pairing was not available.

General study points: VDJdb matches were skewed toward anti-spike CD8 T cell responses.

Trimming removed 0 bases at V and 2 bases at J, with 10 bases between. The germline V gene encodes CDR1 SQVTM and CDR2 ANQGSEA. The CDR3 is 14 amino acids. The rearrangement links TRBV29-1 to TRBJ1-2; weak D call: TRBD1 (5 bases). This sequence originates from an adult who was a healthcare worker with PCR-confirmed SARS-CoV-2 infection or an uninfected control (not recorded which). Sequenced: whole blood. This chain's CDR3 is CSVEDRAGNYGYTF. CDR3 nucleotide sequence: TGCAGCGTTGAAGATCGGGCAGGGAACTATGGCTACACCTTC.